The clone carrying this T cell receptor beta chain was counted ten times or more. Its antigen is currently unknown. This record belongs to a study of CD8 T cells in ankylosing spondylitis. MiXCR was run by TCRdb on the 5' RACE reads, yielding one entry per CDR3 protein. The sample has around 300,000 distinct CDR3 sequences, roughly 20% seen once; the top ten hold around 3.2%. General study findings and limits: Before this, some motif variants had been reported in reactive arthritis synovial fluid and blood. Reportedly, matched ankylosing spondylitis synovial fluid was significantly enriched for disease-linked clones.

This clonotype was obtained from a female donor with ankylosing spondylitis or in good health (not recorded which). The sequencing input was blood, either unsorted or a sorted T cell fraction (not recorded which).

The CDR3 bases are TGCAGCGGGGCCCCAAGCGGGAGACCCAATGAGCAGTTCTTC. Translation gives CSGAPSGRPNEQFF. The chain employs TRBV29-1 and TRBJ2-1; 8 bases map to TRBD2. The J segment lost 6 bases and the V segment lost 7 bases, leaving 11 bases of the junction unmatched. The germline CDR1 and CDR2 sequences are SQVTM and ANQGSEA. The CDR3 consists of 14 residues.